These T cell receptor beta chains were read from a single sample in a study of cytomegalovirus exposure and HLA in healthy donors. Using immunoSEQ multiplex PCR, the repertoire was profiled, and TCRdb retains in-frame clones only, with some absent. This table holds around 93,000 clones, around 84% found once. Sequenced input: PBMCs. The receptors derive from a man aged 18 to 30 in good health and CMV-seropositive. Each CDR3 is given with its conserved first and last residue. Clone size is given for some rows only: seen once, a few or many times, or a class if the clone is expanded.

size	V	J	CDR3
-	TRBV7-3	TRBJ2-3	CASSSTSGSGEDTQYF
-	TRBV30	TRBJ2-3	CAWSSLAGGLDTQYF
once	TRBV4-2	TRBJ1-3	CASSPPGTGTGNTIYF
-	TRBV19	TRBJ2-3	CASSPWTSGISTDTQYF
-	TRBV5-6	TRBJ2-4	CASSSQTRDNPKNIQYF
-	TRBV19	TRBJ1-1	CASSIVREGGRTEAFF
-	TRBV6-5	TRBJ1-2	CASSYRPGNYGYTF
-	TRBV29-1	TRBJ1-1	CSVEVRATEAFF
once	TRBV28	TRBJ1-1	CASSLAAGTGSTEAFF
-	TRBV5-4	TRBJ2-1	CASSLTVGDYSYNEQFF
-	TRBV6-1	TRBJ1-1	CASRPQGGTEAFF
-	TRBV15	TRBJ1-5	CATSRDDRRWPQHF
once	TRBV29-1	TRBJ2-7	CSATGEVYEQYF
-	TRBV25-1	TRBJ2-5	CASSEARETQYF
-	TRBV7-9	TRBJ1-1	CASSLLRQGEAFF
-	TRBV6-1	TRBJ1-2	CASSIQGGDGYTF
-	TRBV6-5	TRBJ2-3	CASSSLAGLHYGTQYF
-	TRBV30	TRBJ1-2	CAGQRSANYGYTF
-	TRBV10-1	TRBJ2-7	CASSESSTASDLLKQYF
-	TRBV6-6	TRBJ1-2	CASSYLGQGNYGYTF
-	TRBV28	TRBJ1-2	CASSLGAGYGYTF
-	TRBV19	TRBJ2-3	CASSLPEGLSTDTQYF
-	TRBV28	TRBJ1-4	CASRGTGGGEKLFF
-	TRBV4-1	TRBJ1-2	CASSQPQAPNYGYTF
few	TRBV5-1	TRBJ2-7	CASSLQGYEQYF
-	TRBV9	TRBJ2-1	CASSTETGYNEQFF
-	TRBV29-1	TRBJ2-2	CSVEGGSGNTGELFF
-	TRBV11-2	TRBJ2-7	CASSRGYEQYF
-	TRBV19	TRBJ2-7	CARGGGLAGGLYHGQYF
-	TRBV30	TRBJ2-2	CAWETSGRLTGELFF
-	TRBV4-1	TRBJ2-3	CASSQVPRLAGEGEVTDTQYF
-	TRBV10-3	TRBJ2-7	CAISESAGGYEQYF
-	TRBV6-6	TRBJ1-2	CASSVLQGTTFNGYTF
-	TRBV9	TRBJ2-1	CASSVATGPRAPYNEQFF
once	TRBV19	TRBJ1-3	CASKEELKRNTIYF
-	TRBV2	TRBJ2-3	CASSEQEGGTQYF
few	TRBV19	TRBJ2-7	CASSIGTGGSYEQYF
once	TRBV28	TRBJ2-3	CASRAGSTDTQYF
-	TRBV4-1	TRBJ1-2	CASSQGGQGDPNYGYTF
-	TRBV19	TRBJ1-1	CASSPLDRAVNTEAFF
-	TRBV19	TRBJ2-1	CASSIPNVYPSNEQFF
once	TRBV7-9	TRBJ1-3	CASSLAGAPGNTIYF
-	TRBV29-1	TRBJ2-5	CSVALAGGPGETQYF
-	TRBV7-8	TRBJ1-4	CASSLNEKLFF
-	TRBV5-6	TRBJ2-5	CASSLDLAGGMETQYF
-	TRBV7-3	TRBJ2-1	CASSPLGGTGADEQFF
-	TRBV5-1	TRBJ2-3	CASSFGGTSTDTQYF
-	TRBV10-3	TRBJ2-7	CAISGQGTEQYF
-	TRBV7-6	TRBJ2-3	CASSFDISSTDTQYF
-	TRBV5-1	TRBJ2-2	CASSLGTSGRSGELFF
-	TRBV30	TRBJ1-1	CAWRRQYTEAFF
-	TRBV4-2	TRBJ2-1	CASSPADSLSEQFF
-	TRBV28	TRBJ2-7	CASSENYEQYF
-	TRBV30	TRBJ2-1	CAWSVGGTYNEQFF
-	TRBV4-1	TRBJ2-1	CASSQATSGAYNEQFF
once	TRBV5-1	TRBJ2-1	CASSAGHYNEQFF
few	TRBV2	TRBJ2-5	CASRADFLQETQYF
-	TRBV29-1	TRBJ2-2	CSVDLAGGLAGELFF
-	TRBV6-5	TRBJ1-2	CASSQAGGNYGYTF
-	TRBV12-5	TRBJ2-5	CASGLGLAGEDGTQYF